This T cell receptor (beta chain) stems from a study of a mutant IDH1 vaccine in newly diagnosed glioma. On the study more broadly: Eight vaccinations were given in weeks 1, 3, 5, 7, 11, 15, 19 and 23.

CDR3 length: 15 amino acids. Per germline, CDR1 MDHEN and CDR2 SYDVKM. V gave up 5 bases and J gave up 0 bases, with 10 bases separating them. Sequencing used immunoSEQ multiplex PCR; TCRdb keeps in-frame clones, though not all of them. The sample yields fewer than 150,000 clones, roughly nine tenths seen once. As to time point: week 11, during vaccination. Mutant IDH1 20-mer peptide, at 300 ug, made up each vaccine dose, with topical imiquimod. Details on this clone: Its matching antigen is unknown.

This sequence joins TRBV28 and TRBJ1-4, with unresolved D. The source material was PBMCs, sampled from a glioma patient whose treatment included an IDH1 peptide vaccine. The source of this sequence is a woman between 45 and 65 years old with glioma. CDR3 DNA sequence: TGTGCCAGCAGTCCCGCAAGGGCAACTAATGAAAAACTGTTTTTT. It encodes CASSPARATNEKLFF.